One sample yielded the 9 T cell receptor beta chains listed below, sequenced in a study of immune cell composition in non-small cell lung cancer. Repertoires were generated with immunoSEQ multiplex PCR, while TCRdb's copy carries only in-frame clones and drops some. This sample yields 2,700 or so clones, of which about three quarters are seen a single time; more than 15% belongs to the top ten. Normal lung sampling was at least 3 cm from the tumour, as distant as possible. This sample was shared with a second study, whose subject was CD4 T cells in lung cancer.

Sequenced material: non-adjacent lung tissue. The receptors shown here come from a human donor with non-small cell lung cancer.

The chain employs TRBV7-2 and TRBJ2-3; 9 bases fit TRBD2. Germline V gene data show CDR1 as SGHTA and CDR2 as FQGNSA. The CDR3 is made up of 15 amino acids. V shed 5 bases, J shed 0 bases, and the junction held 3 bases outside the gene matches. This CDR3 is CASSRGLASTDTQYF. The CDR3 DNA reads TGTGCCAGCAGCCGAGGACTAGCGAGCACAGATACGCAGTATTTT.

The gene calls are TRBV7-2 and TRBJ2-7; 8 bases line up with TRBD2. V was clipped by 5 bases and J by 3 bases; unmatched bases: 9. CDR1 and CDR2 from the germline V gene are SGHTA and FQGNSA. This CDR3 has 15 amino acids. The CDR3 DNA sequence: TGTGCCAGCAGCCCGGGAGGGACACCGATCTACGAGCAGTACTTC. It codes for CASSPGGTPIYEQYF.

The chain has TRBV6-6 and TRBJ1-5; 8 positions agree with TRBD1. The CDR3 contains 14 residues. Trimming took 6 bases from V and 4 from J; bases not matched to a gene: 5. Germline values: CDR1 MNHNY, CDR2 SVGAGI (reference sequence). The CDR3 DNA sequence: TGTGCCAGCAGAAGGACAGGGAGGAATCAGCCCCAGCATTTT. This sequence encodes CASRRTGRNQPQHF.

J is TRBJ2-4 and V is TRBV7-2; a weak D match, TRBD1 (6 bases). The CDR3 covers 14 residues. V was cut by 5 bases and J by 5 bases, with 13 bases left in between. Germline CDR1 is SGHTA and CDR2 is FQGNSA. The DNA for the CDR3 is TGTGCCAGCAGCCCAAACAGGGCCCAAAACATTCAGTACTTC. Translated: CASSPNRAQNIQYF. Using reference TRBV7-2 and TRBJ2-4 for the parts outside the CDR3, the full variable domain is GAGVSQSPSNKVTEKGKDVELRCDPISGHTALYWYRQSLGQGLEFLIYFQGNSAPDKSGLPSDRFSAERTGGSVSTLTIQRTQQEDSAVYLCASSPNRAQNIQYFGAGTRLSVL.

This clone was detected only a few times. The chain carries TRBV2 and TRBJ1-1; D not certain. Germline assignment: CDR1 SNHLY and CDR2 FYNNEI. The ends were cut back, 3 bases at V and 7 bases at J, with 6 bases in the middle. The CDR3 totals 11 residues. Here the CDR3 reads CASSDRHEAFF. The CDR3 DNA reads as TGTGCCAGCAGTGACCGACATGAAGCTTTCTTT.

This chain joins TRBV27 and TRBJ2-7, with D possibly matching TRBD2 (6 bases). V was cut by 6 bases and J by 2 bases, with 17 bases left in between. The CDR3 contains 15 residues. Germline lookup yields CDR1 MNHEY and CDR2 SMNVEV (reference sequence). The CDR3 region is CASSLRETGTYEQYF. The CDR3 DNA follows: TGTGCCAGCAGCCTCCGGGAGACGGGGACCTACGAGCAGTACTTC.

This rearrangement joins TRBV7-2 to TRBJ1-1; D might be TRBD1 (5 bases). With 5 bases removed from V and 5 bases from J, the gap between germline ends came to 9 bases. Germline CDR1 SGHTA, CDR2 FQGNSA. CDR3 length equals 12 residues. The CDR3 DNA reads as TGTGCCAGCAGCCCCCGGGGGACTGAAGCTTTCTTT. Its translation: CASSPRGTEAFF.

The chain couples TRBV29-1 to TRBJ2-2; D ambiguous. V lost 4 bases and J 0 bases, leaving 6 bases between the germline ends. The CDR3 has 13 residues. Germline values: CDR1 SQVTM, CDR2 ANQGSEA. The CDR3 is CSVVRSNTGELFF. CDR3 bases: TGCAGCGTTGTTCGGTCGAACACCGGGGAGCTGTTTTTT.

The chain combines TRBV11-1 with TRBJ1-1; unclear D gene. Trimming left V 5 bases short and J 1 base short, with 8 bases between. The CDR3 consists of 13 residues. Per the germline V gene, CDR1 is SGHAT and CDR2 is FQDESV (reference sequence). The CDR3 protein is CASSVQQNTEAFF. CDR3 in DNA: TGTGCCAGCAGCGTGCAACAGAACACTGAAGCTTTCTTT.